This T cell receptor beta chain derives from a study of CD4 T cell repertoires in COVID-19. Study as a whole: Relabeled CFSE-low cells, IL-2-expanded for around nine days, met spikes from other coronaviruses. Points from the study as a whole: Between about 7 and 28% of SARS-CoV-2 clonotypes also appeared in SARS-CoV and/or HKU1 spike cultures. Sharing of several most expanded SARS-CoV-2-reactive clonotypes across memory subsets suggested intraclonal diversification.

The CDR3 totals 17 residues. CDR1 is ENHRY and CDR2 is SYGVKD in the germline V gene. J was trimmed by 0 bases and V by 3 bases; bases with no gene match: 10. Recombinant SARS-CoV-2 spike or nucleoprotein, presented by autologous monocytes, stimulated the CFSE-labeled cells. Input was about half a million cells per stimulated subset. Sequencing was performed with immunoSEQ multiplex PCR; in TCRdb, only in-frame clones are kept and a portion is missing. In the table there are several hundred clones, 11% of which are singletons. This clone qualifies as large (0.1 to 1%). The antigen remains undetermined.

V and J are TRBV10-3 and TRBJ2-7, with 8 positions matching TRBD1. This sequence originates from a human donor who had COVID-19. The sequences come from effector memory CD4+ T cells, cultured in vitro, collected after recovery from COVID-19. In DNA, the CDR3 is TGTGCCATCAGTGATGTGGACCGGGACAGGCGCTCCTACGAGCAGTACGTC. It specifies CAISDVDRDRRSYEQYV.